Sequencing of this T cell receptor beta chain was carried out in a study of beta chain features in type 1 diabetes. The CDR3 covers 15 residues. Germline V CDR1 and CDR2: ENHRY, SYGVKD. Between the trimmed V and J ends, which lost 5 bases and 0 bases, there was a span of 13 bases. The authors reverse transcribed all of the isolated RNA, so sequencing captured expressed TCRB transcripts. Clones were sequenced by immunoSEQ multiplex PCR, and TCRdb holds only the in-frame ones, with some missing. The table includes about 15,000 clones, approximately 47% detected once. Sequenced input: stem cell memory CD4+ T cells from blood. The sequence came from a woman aged 40-49 years in good health. V gene TRBV10-3 combines with J gene TRBJ2-5; TRBD1 might be the D (5 bases). The DNA of the CDR3 is TGTGCCATCAGTCCTGGTGGGGCCCACCAAGAGACCCAGTACTTC. Amino acids: CAISPGGAHQETQYF.